This T cell receptor (beta chain) was recovered during a study of T cells after yellow fever vaccination. Regarding the study as a whole: Reappearance after the booster was seen for most primary-vaccination clones, at 95% to 97% CD4 and 70% to 90% CD8.

CDR1 LGHDT and CDR2 YNNKEL come from the germline V gene (reference sequence). The junction had 2 bases not matched to a gene; V was cut back by 3 bases and J by 2 bases. The CDR3 has 15 residues. TCR cDNA was made by 5'RACE template switching, adding a universal primer site and UMIs. TCRdb processed the 5' RACE reads anew with MiXCR; each CDR3 protein has one entry. Of over 250,000 distinct CDR3 sequences listed, approximately 4% were seen once; the top ten hold under 30%. About this clonotype: Its cognate antigen is unknown.

The source is a man between 18 and 29 years old who received the YFV17D yellow fever vaccine. The chain recombines TRBV3-1 with TRBJ2-2, with 8 bases matching TRBD2. The material was PBMCs, obtained 5 days after the yellow fever booster vaccination. The CDR3 region has the DNA TGTGCCAGCAGCCAGGGACTAGTCAACACCGGGGAGCTGTTTTTT. Protein: CASSQGLVNTGELFF.